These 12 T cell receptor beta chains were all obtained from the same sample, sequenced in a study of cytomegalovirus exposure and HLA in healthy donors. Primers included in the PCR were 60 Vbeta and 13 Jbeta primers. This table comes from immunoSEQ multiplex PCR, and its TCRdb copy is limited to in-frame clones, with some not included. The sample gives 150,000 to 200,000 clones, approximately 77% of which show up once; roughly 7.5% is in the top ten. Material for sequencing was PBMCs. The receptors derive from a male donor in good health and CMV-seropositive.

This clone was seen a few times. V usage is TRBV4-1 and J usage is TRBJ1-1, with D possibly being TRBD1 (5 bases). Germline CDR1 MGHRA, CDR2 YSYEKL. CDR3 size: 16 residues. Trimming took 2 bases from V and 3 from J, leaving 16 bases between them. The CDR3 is CASSQSFGQGDTEAFF. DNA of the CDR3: TGCGCCAGCAGCCAATCCTTTGGGCAAGGGGACACTGAAGCTTTCTTT.

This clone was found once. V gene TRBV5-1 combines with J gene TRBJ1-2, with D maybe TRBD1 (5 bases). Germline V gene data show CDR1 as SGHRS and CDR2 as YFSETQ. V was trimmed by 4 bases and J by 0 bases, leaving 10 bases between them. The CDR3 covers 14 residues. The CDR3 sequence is CASSRGLTNYGYTF. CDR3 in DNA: TGCGCCAGCAGCAGGGGACTAACTAACTATGGCTACACCTTC.

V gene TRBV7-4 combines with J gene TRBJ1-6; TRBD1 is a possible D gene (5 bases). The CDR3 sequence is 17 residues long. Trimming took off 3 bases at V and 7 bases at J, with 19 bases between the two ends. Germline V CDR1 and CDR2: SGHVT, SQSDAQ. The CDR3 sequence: CASSFIRGGEENSPLHF. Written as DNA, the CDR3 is TGTGCCAGCAGCTTTATTAGGGGCGGGGAGGAGAATTCACCCCTCCACTTT.

CDR3 residues: CASSADRGNTQYF. CDR3 nucleotides: TGTGCCAGCAGCGCCGACAGGGGCAATACGCAGTATTTT. The rearrangement uses TRBV9 and TRBJ2-3, with TRBD1 matching over 8 bases. Germline V CDR1 and CDR2: SGDLS, YYNGEE. The CDR3 contains 13 residues. The ends lost 3 bases at V and 7 bases at J; junction bases unmatched: 4.

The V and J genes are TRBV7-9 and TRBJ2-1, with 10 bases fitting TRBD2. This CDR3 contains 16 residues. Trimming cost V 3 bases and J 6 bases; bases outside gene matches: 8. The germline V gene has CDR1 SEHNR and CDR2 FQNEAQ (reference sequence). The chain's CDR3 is CASSLRGAGGANEQFF. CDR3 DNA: TGTGCCAGCAGCTTGCGAGGAGCGGGGGGGGCCAATGAGCAGTTCTTC. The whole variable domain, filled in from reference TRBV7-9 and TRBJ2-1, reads DTGVSQNPRHKITKRGQNVTFRCDPISEHNRLYWYRQTLGQGPEFLTYFQNEAQLEKSRLLSDRFSAERPKGSFSTLEIQRTEQGDSAMYLCASSLRGAGGANEQFFGPGTRLTVL.

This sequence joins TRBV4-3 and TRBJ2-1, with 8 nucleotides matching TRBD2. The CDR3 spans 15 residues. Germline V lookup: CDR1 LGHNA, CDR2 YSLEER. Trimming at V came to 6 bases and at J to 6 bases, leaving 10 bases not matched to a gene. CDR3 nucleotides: TGCGCCAGCAGACAGTCCCGGGGGGGCTTCAATGAGCAGTTCTTC. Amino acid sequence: CASRQSRGGFNEQFF.

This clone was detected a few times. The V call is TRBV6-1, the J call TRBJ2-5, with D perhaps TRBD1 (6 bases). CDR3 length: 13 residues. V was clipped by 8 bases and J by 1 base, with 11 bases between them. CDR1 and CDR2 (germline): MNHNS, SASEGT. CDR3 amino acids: CASVWGLQETQYF. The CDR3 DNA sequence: TGTGCCAGCGTGTGGGGGCTCCAAGAGACCCAGTACTTC.

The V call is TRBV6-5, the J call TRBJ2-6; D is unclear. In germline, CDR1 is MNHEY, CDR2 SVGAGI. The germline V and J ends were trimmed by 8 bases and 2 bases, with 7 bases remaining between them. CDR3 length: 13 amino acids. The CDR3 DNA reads TGTGCCAGCCTGTATCCTGGGGCCAACGTCCTGACTTTC. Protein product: CASLYPGANVLTF.

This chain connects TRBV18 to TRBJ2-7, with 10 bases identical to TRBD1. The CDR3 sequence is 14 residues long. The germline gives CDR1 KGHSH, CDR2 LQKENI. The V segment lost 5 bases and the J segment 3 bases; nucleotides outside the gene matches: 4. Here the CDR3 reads CASSSGTGDYEQYF. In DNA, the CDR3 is TGTGCCAGCTCAAGCGGGACAGGGGACTACGAGCAGTACTTC.

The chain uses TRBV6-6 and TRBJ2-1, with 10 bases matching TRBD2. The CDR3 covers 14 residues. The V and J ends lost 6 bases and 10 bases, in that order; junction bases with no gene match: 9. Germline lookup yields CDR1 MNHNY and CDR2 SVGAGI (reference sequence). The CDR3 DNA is TGTGCCAGCAGCCCCCCCTTAGCGGGGGGAGAGCAGTTCTTC. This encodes CASSPPLAGGEQFF.

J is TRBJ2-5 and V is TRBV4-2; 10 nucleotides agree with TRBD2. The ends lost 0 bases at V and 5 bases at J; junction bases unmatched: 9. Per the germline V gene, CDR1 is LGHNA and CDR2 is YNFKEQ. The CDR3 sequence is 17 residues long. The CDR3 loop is CASSQERRASGGETQYF. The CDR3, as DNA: TGTGCCAGCAGCCAAGAGCGGAGGGCTAGCGGGGGCGAGACCCAGTACTTC.

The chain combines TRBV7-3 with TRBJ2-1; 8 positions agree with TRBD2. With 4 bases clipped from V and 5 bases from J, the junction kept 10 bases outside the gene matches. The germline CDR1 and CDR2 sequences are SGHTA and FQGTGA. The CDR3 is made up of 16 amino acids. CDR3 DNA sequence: TGTGCCAGCAGCTCCCGGGGGGGCCTTGAGAACAATGAGCAGTTCTTC. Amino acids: CASSSRGGLENNEQFF.